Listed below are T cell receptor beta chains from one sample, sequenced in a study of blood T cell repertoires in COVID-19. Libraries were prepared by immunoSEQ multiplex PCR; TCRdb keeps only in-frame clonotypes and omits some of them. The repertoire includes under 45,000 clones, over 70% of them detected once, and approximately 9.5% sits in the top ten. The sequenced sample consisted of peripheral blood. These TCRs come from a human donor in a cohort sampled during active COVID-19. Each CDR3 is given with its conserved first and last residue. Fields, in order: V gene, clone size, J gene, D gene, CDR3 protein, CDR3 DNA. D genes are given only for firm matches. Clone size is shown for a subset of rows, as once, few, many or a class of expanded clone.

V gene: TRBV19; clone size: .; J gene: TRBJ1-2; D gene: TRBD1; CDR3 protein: CASSIARDRVRNYGYTF; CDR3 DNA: TGTGCCAGTAGTATAGCTCGGGACAGGGTAAGAAACTATGGCTACACCTTC
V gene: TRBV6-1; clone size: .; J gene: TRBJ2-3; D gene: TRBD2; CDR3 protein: CASSEVTSGRMQYF; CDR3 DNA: TGTGCCAGCAGTGAAGTAACTAGCGGGCGGATGCAGTATTTT
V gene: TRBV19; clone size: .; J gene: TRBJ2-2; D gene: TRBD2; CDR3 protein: CASSILGTSGRAAGELFF; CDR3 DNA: TGTGCCAGTAGTATATTAGGTACTAGCGGGAGGGCCGCCGGGGAGCTGTTTTTT
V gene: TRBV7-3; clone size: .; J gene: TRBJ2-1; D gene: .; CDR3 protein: CASSLVAAADNEQFF; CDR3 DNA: TGTGCCAGCAGCTTAGTGGCAGCGGCGGACAATGAGCAGTTCTTC
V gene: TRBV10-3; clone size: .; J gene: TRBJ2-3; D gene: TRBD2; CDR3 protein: CAISESGLAGGPNTQYF; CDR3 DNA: TGTGCCATCAGTGAATCGGGACTAGCGGGAGGGCCGAATACGCAGTATTTT
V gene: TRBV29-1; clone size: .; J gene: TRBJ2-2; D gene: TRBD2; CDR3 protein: CSVGGKDDLDANTGELFF; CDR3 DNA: TGCAGCGTGGGGGGGAAGGACGACCTCGACGCGAACACCGGGGAGCTGTTTTTT
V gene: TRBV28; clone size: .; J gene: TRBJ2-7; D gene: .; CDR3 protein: CASTTGYEQYF; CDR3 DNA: TGTGCCAGCACAACGGGCTACGAGCAGTACTTC
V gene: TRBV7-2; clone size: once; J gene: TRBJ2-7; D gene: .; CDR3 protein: CASSPRVGSGGYEQYF; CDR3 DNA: TGTGCCAGCAGCCCTAGAGTAGGTAGTGGCGGTTACGAGCAGTACTTC
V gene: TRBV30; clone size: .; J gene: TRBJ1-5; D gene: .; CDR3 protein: CAWSETTHQPQHF; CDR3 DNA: TGTGCCTGGAGTGAAACGACTCATCAGCCCCAGCATTTT
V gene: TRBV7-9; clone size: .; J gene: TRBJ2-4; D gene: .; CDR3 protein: CASSHLQGAKNIQYF; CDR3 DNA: TGTGCCAGCAGCCACCTACAGGGCGCCAAAAACATTCAGTACTTC
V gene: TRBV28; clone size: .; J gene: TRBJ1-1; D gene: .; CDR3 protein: CASSFRGLANTEAFF; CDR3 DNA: TGTGCCAGCAGTTTTAGGGGTCTTGCAAACACTGAAGCTTTCTTT
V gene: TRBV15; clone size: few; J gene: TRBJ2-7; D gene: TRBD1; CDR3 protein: CATSRDLGQGSYEQYF; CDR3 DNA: TGTGCCACCAGCAGAGATCTGGGACAGGGATCCTACGAGCAGTACTTC
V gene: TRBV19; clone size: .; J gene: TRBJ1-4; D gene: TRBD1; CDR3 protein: CASSLRGQLNEKLFF; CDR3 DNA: TGTGCCAGTAGTCTAAGGGGACAGCTTAATGAAAAACTGTTTTTT
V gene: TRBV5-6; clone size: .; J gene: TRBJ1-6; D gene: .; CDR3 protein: CASSLGSGKRSYNSPLHF; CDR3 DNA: TGTGCCAGCAGCTTGGGATCAGGGAAAAGGTCCTATAATTCACCCCTCCACTTT
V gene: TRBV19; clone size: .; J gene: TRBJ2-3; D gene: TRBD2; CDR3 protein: CASSIRTGTSGGSTDTQYF; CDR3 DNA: TGTGCCAGTAGTATCAGGACCGGGACTAGCGGGGGATCCACAGATACGCAGTATTTT
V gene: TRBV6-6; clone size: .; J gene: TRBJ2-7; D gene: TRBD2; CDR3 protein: CASSVRGLADYEQYF; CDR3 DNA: TGTGCCAGCAGTGTCCGCGGACTAGCGGATTACGAGCAGTACTTC
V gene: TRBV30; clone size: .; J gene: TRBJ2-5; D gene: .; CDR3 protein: CAWRQQGGSETQYF; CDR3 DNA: TGTGCCTGGAGACAACAGGGCGGCTCAGAGACCCAGTACTTC
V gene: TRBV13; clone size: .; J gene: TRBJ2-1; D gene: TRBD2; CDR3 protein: CASSGSGRTLHGEQFF; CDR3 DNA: TGTGCCAGCAGCGGTAGCGGGAGGACCTTACACGGTGAGCAGTTCTTC
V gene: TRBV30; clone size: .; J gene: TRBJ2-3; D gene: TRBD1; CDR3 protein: CAWSATGASSDTQYF; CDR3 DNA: TGTGCCTGGAGTGCGACAGGGGCTTCTTCGGATACGCAGTATTTT
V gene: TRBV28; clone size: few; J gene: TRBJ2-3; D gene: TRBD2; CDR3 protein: CASSTTSGYTDTQYF; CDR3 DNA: TGTGCCAGCAGCACGACTAGCGGCTACACAGATACGCAGTATTTT
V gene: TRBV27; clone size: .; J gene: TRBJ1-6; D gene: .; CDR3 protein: CASSRRGGSPLHF; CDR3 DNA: TGTGCCAGCAGCCGACGCGGCGGCTCACCCCTCCACTTT
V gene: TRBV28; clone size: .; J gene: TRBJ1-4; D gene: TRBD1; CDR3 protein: CASRTGGGEKLFF; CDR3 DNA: TGTGCCAGCAGGACAGGGGGCGGCGAAAAACTGTTTTTT
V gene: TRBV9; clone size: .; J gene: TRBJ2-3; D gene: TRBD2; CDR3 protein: CASSAGTSGPSSDTQYF; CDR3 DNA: TGTGCCAGCAGCGCCGGGACTAGCGGCCCCTCCTCAGATACGCAGTATTTT
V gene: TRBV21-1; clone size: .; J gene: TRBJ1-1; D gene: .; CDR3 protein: CASSKGYKKSNTEAFF; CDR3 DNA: TGTGCCAGCAGCAAAGGTTACAAAAAATCGAACACTGAAGCTTTCTTT
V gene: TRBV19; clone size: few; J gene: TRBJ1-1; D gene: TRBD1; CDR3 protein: CASTQTGGNTEAFF; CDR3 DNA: TGTGCCAGTACCCAGACAGGGGGAAACACTGAAGCTTTCTTT
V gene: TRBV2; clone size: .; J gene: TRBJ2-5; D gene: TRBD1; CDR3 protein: CASSPDREETQYF; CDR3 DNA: TGTGCCAGCAGTCCGGACAGGGAAGAGACCCAGTACTTC
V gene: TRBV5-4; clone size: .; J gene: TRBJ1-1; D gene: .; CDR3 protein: CASSLGGTVKNTEAFF; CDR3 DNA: TGTGCCAGCAGCTTGGGTGGAACAGTGAAAAACACTGAAGCTTTCTTT
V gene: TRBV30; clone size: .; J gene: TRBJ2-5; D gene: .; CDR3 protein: CAWSLGAKTQYF; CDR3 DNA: TGTGCCTGGAGTTTAGGGGCGAAGACCCAGTACTTC
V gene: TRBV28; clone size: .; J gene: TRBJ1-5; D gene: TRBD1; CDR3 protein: CASIPGQGYQPQHF; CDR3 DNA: TGTGCCAGCATCCCGGGACAGGGGTATCAGCCCCAGCATTTT
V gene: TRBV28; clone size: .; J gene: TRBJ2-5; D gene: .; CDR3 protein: CASSSYPQGFQETQYF; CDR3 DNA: TGTGCCAGCAGTTCCTACCCCCAGGGGTTCCAAGAGACCCAGTACTTC
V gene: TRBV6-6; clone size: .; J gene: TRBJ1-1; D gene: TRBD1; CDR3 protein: CASSSLQGLNTEAFF; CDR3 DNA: TGTGCCAGCAGTTCCCTACAGGGGTTGAACACTGAAGCTTTCTTT
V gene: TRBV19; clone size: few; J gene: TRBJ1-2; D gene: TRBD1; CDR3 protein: CASTPTGIVYGYTF; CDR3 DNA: TGTGCCAGTACACCGACAGGGATCGTCTATGGCTACACCTTC
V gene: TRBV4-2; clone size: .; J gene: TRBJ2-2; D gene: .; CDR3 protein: CASSRGRGEVNTGELFF; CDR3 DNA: TGTGCCAGCAGCCGGGGGAGAGGGGAGGTGAACACCGGGGAGCTGTTTTTT
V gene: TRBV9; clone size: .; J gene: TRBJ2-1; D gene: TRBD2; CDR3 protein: CASSEREGVYNEQFF; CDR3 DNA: TGTGCCAGCAGCGAGCGGGAGGGCGTCTACAATGAGCAGTTCTTC
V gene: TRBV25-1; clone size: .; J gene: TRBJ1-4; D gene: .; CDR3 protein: CASSERGGHRFGEKLFF; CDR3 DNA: TGTGCCAGCAGTGAGCGGGGGGGACACCGGTTCGGTGAAAAACTGTTTTTT
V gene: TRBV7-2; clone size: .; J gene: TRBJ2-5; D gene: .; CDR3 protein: CASSLKGSAGYETQYF; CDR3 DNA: TGTGCCAGCAGCTTAAAGGGTAGCGCTGGTTACGAGACCCAGTACTTC
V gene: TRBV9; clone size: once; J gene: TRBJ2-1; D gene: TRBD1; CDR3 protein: CASSPGQGWNEQFF; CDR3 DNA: TGTGCCAGCAGCCCGGGACAGGGGTGGAATGAGCAGTTCTTC
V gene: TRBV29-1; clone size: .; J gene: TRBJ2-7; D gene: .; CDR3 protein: CSVALLAARGEQYF; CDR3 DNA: TGCAGCGTTGCTTTACTTGCGGCTAGAGGGGAGCAGTACTTC
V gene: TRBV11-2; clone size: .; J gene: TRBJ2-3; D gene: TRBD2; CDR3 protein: CASSLGLAGVVGDTQYF; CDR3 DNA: TGTGCCAGCAGCTTAGGGCTAGCGGGGGTGGTAGGAGATACGCAGTATTTT
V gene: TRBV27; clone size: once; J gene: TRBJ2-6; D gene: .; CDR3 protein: CASSPRLRGNVLTF; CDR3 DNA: TGTGCCAGCAGTCCTCGTCTTCGGGGTAACGTCCTGACTTTC
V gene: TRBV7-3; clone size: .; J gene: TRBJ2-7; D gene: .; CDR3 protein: CASRSGTTPGEQYF; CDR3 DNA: TGTGCCAGCAGGTCCGGGACAACTCCAGGGGAGCAGTACTTC
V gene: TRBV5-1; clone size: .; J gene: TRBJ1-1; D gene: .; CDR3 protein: CASSLFREMNTEAFF; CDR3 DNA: TGCGCCAGCAGCTTATTCAGGGAAATGAACACTGAAGCTTTCTTT
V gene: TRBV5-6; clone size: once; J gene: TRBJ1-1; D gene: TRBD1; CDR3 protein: CASSLVVGQGVITEAFF; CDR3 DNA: TGTGCCAGCAGCTTGGTCGTGGGACAGGGGGTGATCACTGAAGCTTTCTTT
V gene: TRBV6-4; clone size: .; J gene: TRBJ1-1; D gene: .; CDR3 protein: CASSEHSGRTEAFF; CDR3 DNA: TGTGCCAGCAGTGAGCACTCAGGGCGCACTGAAGCTTTCTTT